This TCR beta chain was identified during a study of T cell changes during pregnancy in multiple sclerosis. The table came from immunoSEQ multiplex PCR; TCRdb's copy has only in-frame clones and leaves some out. The sample comprises around 62,000 clones, 91% of which are singletons, and around 0.8% rests with the top ten. Germline values: CDR1 MGHRA, CDR2 YSYEKL. V was pared by 4 bases and J by 0 bases, with 6 bases of the junction left unmatched. The CDR3 has 17 amino acids. The sample in question was CD4+ T cells from peripheral blood mononuclear cells, obtained in the first trimester of pregnancy. This chain joins TRBV4-1 and TRBJ2-2; TRBD1 matches at 9 bases. This TCR was sampled from a female donor with multiple sclerosis, enrolled in a pregnancy study. CDR3 coding DNA: TGCGCCAGCAGCCGCGAACAGGGGGCAGCGAACACCGGGGAGCTGTTTTTT. Translating it yields CASSREQGAANTGELFF.